These T cell receptor beta chains were read from a single sample in a study of control samples from healthy donors and cancer patients. The protocol was immunoSEQ multiplex PCR, while the TCRdb copy is restricted to in-frame clones and leaves out a portion. This repertoire shows tens of thousands of clones, approximately 80% found once; its top ten account for 9.5% to 13%. The sample consisted of PBMCs. Source of these receptors: a man in his 60s with head and neck cancer. Both conserved end residues are part of each CDR3. D genes are given only for firm matches. Size is stated for part of the rows, as once, few or many counts, or as a class when the clone is expanded.

V gene	clone size	J gene	D gene	CDR3 protein	CDR3 DNA
TRBV19	once	TRBJ1-6	-	CASRSRGSPLHF	TGTGCCAGTAGATCAAGGGGTTCACCCCTCCACTTT
TRBV19	-	TRBJ1-5	TRBD1	CASEKGAGFSNQPQHF	TGTGCCAGCGAAAAGGGGGCAGGGTTTAGCAATCAGCCCCAGCATTTT
TRBV30	-	TRBJ1-1	-	CAWSLGGSTEAFF	TGTGCCTGGAGCCTCGGAGGCAGCACTGAAGCTTTCTTT
TRBV28	once	TRBJ2-7	-	CASLGFLSLYF	TGTGCCAGCCTAGGGTTTTTAAGCTTATACTTC
TRBV11-3	-	TRBJ2-7	-	CASSSPPGPTYEQYF	TGTGCCAGCAGCTCCCCCCCGGGGCCTACCTACGAGCAGTACTTC
TRBV20-1	-	TRBJ2-7	-	CSARDPAGGYF	TGCAGTGCTAGAGATCCCGCTGGAGGGTACTTC
TRBV4-1	few	TRBJ2-2	TRBD2	CASSQDGASGIPGELFF	TGCGCCAGCAGCCAAGATGGCGCTAGCGGGATTCCCGGGGAGCTGTTTTTT
TRBV6-6	-	TRBJ2-2	-	CASSKTGTIGAGELFF	TGTGCCAGCAGCAAGACAGGGACTATTGGAGCCGGGGAGCTGTTTTTT
TRBV7-9	-	TRBJ1-1	-	CASSSSGGTEAFF	TGTGCCAGCAGCAGCTCCGGGGGCACTGAAGCTTTCTTT
TRBV6-1	-	TRBJ1-6	-	CASSEFSAHNSPLHF	TGTGCCAGCAGTGAATTCTCCGCGCATAATTCACCCCTCCACTTT
TRBV5-1	-	TRBJ2-1	TRBD2	CASSLLGLAGQSYNEQFF	TGCGCCAGCAGCTTGCTAGGCCTAGCGGGACAATCCTACAATGAGCAGTTCTTC
TRBV18	few	TRBJ1-4	TRBD1	CASSPLQGAEKLFF	TGTGCCAGCTCACCGTTGCAGGGGGCTGAAAAACTGTTTTTT
TRBV6-1	-	TRBJ1-5	-	CASSEVAGRGQPQHF	TGTGCCAGCAGTGAAGTAGCGGGTCGGGGTCAGCCCCAGCATTTT
TRBV7-9	few	TRBJ1-5	-	CASSLAGVNQPQHF	TGTGCCAGCAGCCTGGCCGGGGTAAATCAGCCCCAGCATTTT
TRBV4-1	-	TRBJ2-6	-	CASSPSSTRGRFGANVLTF	TGCGCCAGCAGCCCTTCTTCGACGAGGGGCAGATTTGGGGCCAACGTCCTGACTTTC
TRBV2	-	TRBJ2-1	TRBD2	CASSEGRGLAAEGEQFF	TGTGCCAGCAGTGAAGGGCGGGGACTAGCGGCAGAGGGTGAGCAGTTCTTC
TRBV19	-	TRBJ2-2	-	CASRSYNTNTGELFF	TGTGCCAGTAGAAGTTATAATACTAACACCGGGGAGCTGTTTTTT
TRBV2	-	TRBJ2-7	TRBD1	CASSRQGGLYEQYF	TGTGCCAGCAGCAGACAGGGCGGCTTGTACGAGCAGTACTTC
TRBV12-5	-	TRBJ2-7	TRBD2	CASGPDRRLAGDHSYEQYF	TGTGCTAGTGGACCCGACCGGCGACTAGCGGGAGACCACTCCTACGAGCAGTACTTC
TRBV6-5	-	TRBJ2-1	TRBD2	CASKWGGYYNEQFF	TGTGCCAGCAAGTGGGGGGGGTACTACAATGAGCAGTTCTTC
TRBV18	-	TRBJ2-7	TRBD2	CASSPELAGAEQYF	TGTGCCAGCTCACCCGAACTAGCGGGAGCCGAGCAGTACTTC
TRBV5-5	-	TRBJ1-5	-	CASSLDEGLYQPQHF	TGTGCCAGCAGCTTGGATGAGGGACTCTATCAGCCCCAGCATTTT
TRBV7-2	once	TRBJ2-7	TRBD2	CASSTQTSGRVIKYEQYF	TGTGCCAGCAGCACCCAGACTAGCGGGAGGGTTATAAAGTACGAGCAGTACTTC
TRBV28	-	TRBJ2-7	TRBD2	CASSSTGGGPFEQYF	TGTGCCAGCAGTTCGACCGGGGGGGGGCCGTTCGAGCAGTACTTC
TRBV5-4	-	TRBJ2-1	-	CASSVGGGPSYNEQFF	TGTGCCAGCAGCGTGGGGGGCGGCCCATCCTACAATGAGCAGTTCTTC
TRBV2	-	TRBJ2-5	TRBD1	CASTDPGGWETQYF	TGTGCCAGCACCGACCCAGGGGGCTGGGAGACCCAGTACTTC
TRBV2	-	TRBJ2-1	-	CASQGQVMQFF	TGTGCCAGCCAGGGGCAGGTAATGCAGTTCTTC
TRBV7-9	-	TRBJ1-2	-	CASSHRQDLTNYGYTF	TGTGCCAGCAGTCACCGACAGGATTTAACTAACTATGGCTACACCTTC
TRBV28	once	TRBJ2-5	TRBD1	CASSLTPGGRETQYF	TGTGCCAGCAGTTTAACCCCAGGGGGCCGAGAGACCCAGTACTTC
TRBV3-1/TRBV3-2	-	TRBJ1-2	-	CASSDSRLGGYTF	TGTGCCAGCAGTGACTCCCGGCTGGGTGGCTACACCTTC
TRBV7-9	-	TRBJ1-2	-	CASSLDRPIRGYTF	TGTGCCAGCAGTTTAGACAGGCCTATTAGGGGCTACACCTTC
TRBV6-2/TRBV6-3	-	TRBJ2-5	-	CASSYLRSQETQYF	TGTGCCAGCAGTTACCTTAGGTCCCAAGAGACCCAGTACTTC
TRBV6-5	-	TRBJ2-5	TRBD1	CASISGTGGTRAQYF	TGTGCCAGCATCTCCGGGACAGGGGGGACAAGGGCCCAGTACTTC
TRBV27	-	TRBJ2-2	TRBD2	CASSSLLLAGGLNTGELFF	TGTGCCAGCAGTTCCCTCCTACTAGCGGGAGGCCTTAACACCGGGGAGCTGTTTTTT
TRBV6-4	-	TRBJ2-1	TRBD1	CASSPGTALEQFF	TGTGCCAGCAGTCCAGGGACAGCCCTTGAGCAGTTCTTC
TRBV7-8	-	TRBJ1-1	-	CASSRGMNTEAFF	TGTGCCAGCAGCCGGGGGATGAACACTGAAGCTTTCTTT
TRBV7-2	-	TRBJ2-1	-	CASSFSDPKQFF	TGTGCCAGCAGCTTCTCGGACCCCAAGCAGTTCTTC
TRBV18	-	TRBJ1-2	-	CASSPRGQYGYTF	TGTGCCAGCTCACCCCGGGGGCAGTATGGCTACACCTTC
TRBV27	once	TRBJ1-2	-	CASSLSGRVSYGYTF	TGTGCCAGCAGTTTATCGGGCAGGGTGTCCTATGGCTACACCTTC
TRBV27	-	TRBJ2-1	TRBD2	CASSFPAGGREQVEQFF	TGTGCCAGCAGTTTCCCCGCGGGCGGGCGGGAGCAGGTTGAGCAGTTCTTC
TRBV5-1	once	TRBJ2-1	TRBD1	CASSLRDRNEQFF	TGCGCCAGCAGCTTGAGGGACAGAAATGAGCAGTTCTTC
TRBV3-1/TRBV3-2	-	TRBJ2-5	-	CASSPALLGGIGETQYF	TGTGCCAGCAGCCCAGCTCTTTTAGGGGGGATCGGGGAGACCCAGTACTTC
TRBV28	-	TRBJ2-1	-	CASSPRSEQFF	TGTGCCAGCAGCCCTCGTAGTGAGCAGTTCTTC
TRBV11-2	once	TRBJ2-7	TRBD2	CASSYLRLAGGIGRSEQYF	TGTGCCAGCAGCTACTTGAGACTAGCGGGAGGGATTGGGAGAAGCGAGCAGTACTTC
TRBV9	-	TRBJ1-4	-	CASSVAGANEKLFF	TGTGCCAGCAGCGTAGCAGGGGCTAATGAAAAACTGTTTTTT
TRBV5-1	-	TRBJ1-2	-	CASSGPGYTF	TGCGCCAGCAGCGGACCGGGCTACACCTTC
TRBV2	-	TRBJ2-5	-	CASAQETQYF	TGTGCCAGCGCCCAAGAGACCCAGTACTTC
TRBV30	-	TRBJ2-7	TRBD2	CAWAGTSGRIYEQYF	TGTGCCTGGGCCGGGACTAGCGGGAGGATATACGAGCAGTACTTC
TRBV7-9	-	TRBJ1-3	-	CASSDHTGRAGNTIYF	TGTGCCAGCAGCGACCACACGGGGCGTGCTGGAAACACCATATATTTT
TRBV7-6	-	TRBJ2-2	-	CASSFIVRNTGELFF	TGTGCCAGCAGCTTCATTGTCCGTAACACCGGGGAGCTGTTTTTT
TRBV7-9	once	TRBJ2-5	TRBD1	CASSSRTGGQETQYF	TGTGCCAGCAGCTCTAGGACAGGGGGGCAAGAGACCCAGTACTTC
TRBV27	-	TRBJ2-7	TRBD2	CASSWTSRPYEQYF	TGTGCCAGCAGTTGGACTAGCAGACCCTACGAGCAGTACTTC
TRBV10-2	once	TRBJ2-7	TRBD1	CASSEGTGGVEQYF	TGCGCCAGCAGTGAAGGGACAGGGGGCGTCGAGCAGTACTTC
TRBV6-5	-	TRBJ1-1	-	CASSYQPSNTEAFF	TGTGCCAGCAGTTACCAACCCTCCAACACTGAAGCTTTCTTT
TRBV4-1	-	TRBJ2-7	-	CASSQDSDSPSYEQYF	TGCGCCAGCAGCCAAGATTCGGACTCCCCTTCCTACGAGCAGTACTTC
TRBV19	-	TRBJ2-7	TRBD2	CASSTSGSSYEQYF	TGTGCCAGTAGTACTAGCGGGAGTTCTTACGAGCAGTACTTC
TRBV19	-	TRBJ2-7	TRBD1	CASSIDLDRANEQYF	TGTGCCAGTAGTATAGATCTGGACAGGGCCAACGAGCAGTACTTC